This TCR beta chain was profiled in a study of T cell responses to AZD1222 COVID-19 vaccine. Worth noting for this clone: Its antigen is unknown.

Study-level points and caveats: Across the whole spike, CD4 TCRs peaked at regions 160-218 and 743-854. White British ancestry dominated among donors, who included more females, and clonal diversity was possibly underestimated. Spike-specific TCRs gained breadth and depth after people received two AZD1222 doses.

Repertoires were generated with immunoSEQ multiplex PCR, while TCRdb's copy carries only in-frame clones and drops some. The table includes 200,000 to 250,000 clones, approximately 94% detected once. CDR1 and CDR2 from the germline V gene are MGHDK and SYGVNS. The J segment lost 4 bases and the V segment lost 7 bases, leaving 10 bases of the junction unmatched. The CDR3 totals 16 residues. The sample in question was peripheral blood, obtained 28 days after the second dose of the MenACWY control vaccine. The chain uses TRBV25-1 and TRBJ2-2; 9 bases map to TRBD2. This sequence was found in an adult who received the MenACWY meningococcal vaccine as a control. Here the CDR3 reads CASTPVAGVATGELFF. Here the CDR3 DNA reads TGTGCCAGCACCCCAGTAGCGGGGGTCGCCACCGGGGAGCTGTTTTTT.